The 5 T cell receptor beta chains presented below share a single source sample, sequenced in a study of blood T cell repertoires in COVID-19. The table came from immunoSEQ multiplex PCR; TCRdb's copy has only in-frame clones and leaves some out. The data show 250,000 to 350,000 clones, about 86% seen once. The sample comprised peripheral blood. These receptors were taken from a woman in her 30s who had recovered from COVID-19.

This chain uses TRBV28 with TRBJ2-2; tentatively, D is TRBD2 (5 bases). Germline V CDR1 and CDR2: MDHEN, SYDVKM. V was clipped by 8 bases and J by 2 bases, with 6 bases between them. CDR3 length equals 12 residues. DNA of the CDR3: TGTGCCAGCCGGGGAAACACCGGGGAGCTGTTTTTT. Residues: CASRGNTGELFF.

CDR3 sequence (DNA): TGTGCCAGCAGACCGACTAGCGGGAGCACCGGGGAGCTGTTTTTT. This translates into CASRPTSGSTGELFF. V usage is TRBV28 and J usage is TRBJ2-2, with TRBD2 matching 12 bases. The V segment lost 6 bases and the J segment 4 bases; nucleotides outside the gene matches: 3. From germline, CDR1 is MDHEN and CDR2 SYDVKM. The CDR3 extends over 15 amino acids. Full variable domain (missing parts from reference TRBV28 and TRBJ2-2): DVKVTQSSRYLVKRTGEKVFLECVQDMDHENMFWYRQDPGLGLRLIYFSYDVKMKEKGDIPEGYSVSREKKERFSLILESASTNQTSMYLCASRPTSGSTGELFFGEGSRLTVL.

Concerning this clone: The junction shows a germline mismatch at one end, possibly a read error. This chain connects TRBV29-1 to TRBJ1-2; no firm D call. This CDR3 contains 9 residues. CDR1 is SQVTM and CDR2 is ANQGSEA in the germline V gene. CDR3 region: CSVRDLRPF. In nucleotides, the CDR3 is TGCAGCGTTCGCGATCTGCGTCCCTTC.

The rearrangement links TRBV6-5 to TRBJ2-7, with a possible D match to TRBD2 (6 bases). The ends were cut back, 5 bases at V and 6 bases at J, with 8 bases in the middle. Germline assignment: CDR1 MNHEY and CDR2 SVGAGI. The CDR3 contains 11 residues. The CDR3 DNA reads as TGTGCCAGCAGTCCCGGGGGCGAGCAGTACTTC. It translates to CASSPGGEQYF.

V is TRBV28 and J is TRBJ2-5; the D gene is possibly TRBD2 (5 bases). The CDR3 length is 13 residues. V was trimmed by 8 bases and J by 3 bases, leaving 13 bases between them. The germline gives CDR1 MDHEN, CDR2 SYDVKM. This chain's CDR3 is CASSNGDKETQYF. As DNA, the CDR3 is TGTGCCAGCTCTAACGGGGATAAAGAGACCCAGTACTTC.